This T cell receptor beta chain is drawn from a study of T cell changes during pregnancy in multiple sclerosis. CDR3 length: 15 residues. Unmatched junction bases numbered 14, after V lost 7 bases and J lost 8 bases. CDR1 and CDR2 from the germline V gene are WNHNN and SYGVQD (reference sequence). The assay was immunoSEQ multiplex PCR, and TCRdb's table has in-frame clones only and misses some. The table has some 97,000 clones, about 90% seen once; the top ten hold about 2%. This TCR came from a female donor with multiple sclerosis, enrolled in a pregnancy study. The sequences come from peripheral blood, collected after pregnancy. The rearrangement links TRBV10-1 to TRBJ1-5, with 7 nucleotides matching TRBD1. The CDR3 region has the DNA TGCGCCAGCACCATGAGACAGGGAGTATGGAAGCCCCAGCATTTT. It yields the protein CASTMRQGVWKPQHF.